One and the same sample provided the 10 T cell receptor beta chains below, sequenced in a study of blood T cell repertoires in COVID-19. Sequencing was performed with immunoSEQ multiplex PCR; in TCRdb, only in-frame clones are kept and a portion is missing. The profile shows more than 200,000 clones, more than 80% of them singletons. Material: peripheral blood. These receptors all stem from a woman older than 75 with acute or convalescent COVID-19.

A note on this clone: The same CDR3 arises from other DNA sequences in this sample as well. The CDR3 DNA sequence: TGCGCCAGCAGCTTGCGACAGGCAGGGTCTGGAAACACCATATATTTT. Protein sequence: CASSLRQAGSGNTIYF. V usage is TRBV5-1 and J usage is TRBJ1-3; D possibly corresponds to TRBD1 (6 bases). Germline CDR1 is SGHRS and CDR2 is YFSETQ. V lost 1 base and J lost 1, with 12 bases in between. The CDR3 covers 16 residues.

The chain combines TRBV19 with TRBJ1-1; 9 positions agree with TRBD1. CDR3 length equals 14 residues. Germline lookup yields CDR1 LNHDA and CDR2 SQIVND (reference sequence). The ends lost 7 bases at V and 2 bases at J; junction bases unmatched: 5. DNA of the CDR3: TGTGCCAGTACCAGGGACAGGGATAACACTGAAGCTTTCTTT. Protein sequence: CASTRDRDNTEAFF.

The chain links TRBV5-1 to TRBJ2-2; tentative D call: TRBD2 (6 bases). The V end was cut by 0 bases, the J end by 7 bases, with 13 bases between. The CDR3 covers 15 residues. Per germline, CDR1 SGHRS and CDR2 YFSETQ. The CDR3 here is CASSLAGEVHGELFF. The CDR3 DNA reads TGCGCCAGCAGCTTGGCGGGAGAGGTTCACGGGGAGCTGTTTTTT.

The CDR3 is CSALKGGQGGETQYF. The CDR3 DNA reads as TGCAGCGCCCTAAAGGGGGGACAGGGAGGGGAGACCCAGTACTTC. The rearrangement links TRBV29-1 to TRBJ2-5; 9 bases are a match to TRBD1. The CDR3 sequence is 15 residues long. Trimming at V came to 7 bases and at J to 5 bases, leaving 14 bases not matched to a gene. Germline V gene lookup returns CDR1 SQVTM and CDR2 ANQGSEA.

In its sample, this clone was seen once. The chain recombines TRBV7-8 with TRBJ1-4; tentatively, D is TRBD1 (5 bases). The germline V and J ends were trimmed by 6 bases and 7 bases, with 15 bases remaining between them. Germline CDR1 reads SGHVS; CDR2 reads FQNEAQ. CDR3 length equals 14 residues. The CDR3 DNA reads TGTGCCAGCAGTTTCAGGGTACACGGTGAAAAACTGTTTTTT. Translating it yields CASSFRVHGEKLFF.

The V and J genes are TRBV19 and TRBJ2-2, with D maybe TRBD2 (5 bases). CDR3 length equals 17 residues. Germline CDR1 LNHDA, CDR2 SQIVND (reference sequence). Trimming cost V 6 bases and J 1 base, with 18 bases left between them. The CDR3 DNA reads TGTGCCAGTAGACTCTCCAGCGGCGAAGGGAACACCGGGGAGCTGTTTTTT. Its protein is CASRLSSGEGNTGELFF. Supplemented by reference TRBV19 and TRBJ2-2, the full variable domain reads DGGITQSPKYLFRKEGQNVTLSCEQNLNHDAMYWYRQDPGQGLRLIYYSQIVNDFQKGDIAEGYSVSREKKESFPLTVTSAQKNPTAFYLCASRLSSGEGNTGELFFGEGSRLTVL.

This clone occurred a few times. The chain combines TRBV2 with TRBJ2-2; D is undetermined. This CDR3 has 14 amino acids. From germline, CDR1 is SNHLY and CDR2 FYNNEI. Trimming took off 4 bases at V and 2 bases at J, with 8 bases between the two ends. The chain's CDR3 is CASSVGRNTGELFF. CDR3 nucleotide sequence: TGTGCCAGCAGTGTTGGGCGTAACACCGGGGAGCTGTTTTTT.

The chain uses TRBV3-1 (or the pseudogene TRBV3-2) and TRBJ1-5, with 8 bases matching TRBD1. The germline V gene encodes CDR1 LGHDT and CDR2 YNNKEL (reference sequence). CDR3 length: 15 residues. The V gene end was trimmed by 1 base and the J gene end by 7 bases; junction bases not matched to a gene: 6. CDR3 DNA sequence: TGTGCCAGCAGCCAAGGCAGGGGGCATGGGCAGCCCCAGCATTTT. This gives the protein CASSQGRGHGQPQHF.

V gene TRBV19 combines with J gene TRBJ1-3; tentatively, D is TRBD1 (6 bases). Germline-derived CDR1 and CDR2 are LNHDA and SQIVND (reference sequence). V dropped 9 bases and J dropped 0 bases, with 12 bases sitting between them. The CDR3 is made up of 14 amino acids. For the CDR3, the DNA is TGTGCCAGCACCGGGACAAACTCTGGAAACACCATATATTTT. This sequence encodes CASTGTNSGNTIYF.

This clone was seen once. The CDR3, as DNA: TGTGCCTGGAGCGGGGTTCAGACCACCTTC. Protein: CAWSGVQTTF. The rearrangement joins TRBV30 to TRBJ1-2; no definite D call. CDR1 is GTSNPN and CDR2 is SVGIG in the germline V gene (reference sequence). Deletions cut 3 bases from V and 13 bases from J, with 12 bases between. The CDR3 covers 10 residues.